The rows below give T cell receptor beta chains drawn from one sample of a study of siplizumab effects on memory and regulatory T cells. Libraries were prepared by immunoSEQ multiplex PCR; TCRdb keeps only in-frame clonotypes and omits some of them. This table has tens of thousands of clones, 95% to 97% appearing once. Sequencing was carried out using naive CD4+ T cells sorted from blood. The receptors here all came from a human donor in good health. Both conserved end residues are part of each CDR3. Fields, in order: D gene, V gene, J gene, clone size, CDR3 DNA, CDR3 protein. A D gene is named only where the DNA matches it firmly. Where a row states a size, it is once, few, many or the class of an expanded clone; other rows omit it.

>.|TRBV29-1|TRBJ1-2|.
TGCAGCGTTGGGGATGGCTACACCTTC
CSVGDGYTF
>TRBD1|TRBV7-8|TRBJ1-1|.
TGTGCCAGCAGCTTAAGGACAGGGAGTGACACTGAAGCTTTCTTT
CASSLRTGSDTEAFF
>.|TRBV18|TRBJ2-7|.
TGTGCCAGCTCACCATTCGGACAGGGGAACGGGAGGGGGCAATACGAGCAGTACTTC
CASSPFGQGNGRGQYEQYF
>.|TRBV18|TRBJ1-1|.
TGTGCCAGCTCACCACAACGGACTGAAGCTTTCTTT
CASSPQRTEAFF
>.|TRBV5-1|TRBJ2-1|.
TGCGCCAGCAGCTTGGAGGGGGAGTCCTACAATGAGCAGTTCTTC
CASSLEGESYNEQFF
>TRBD1|TRBV19|TRBJ2-5|.
TGTGCCAGTAGTATGGGGACAGAGCAAGAGACCCAGTACTTC
CASSMGTEQETQYF
>.|TRBV6-5|TRBJ1-3|once
TGTGCCAGCACCGACAGATCTGGAAACACCATATATTTT
CASTDRSGNTIYF
>.|TRBV6-6|TRBJ2-3|.
TGTGCCAGCAGGATGGACAGCGTAGGCACAGATACGCAGTATTTT
CASRMDSVGTDTQYF
>.|TRBV7-2|TRBJ2-1|.
TGTGCCAGCAGCTTAATTTTGCTGGGGAACAATGAGCAGTTCTTC
CASSLILLGNNEQFF
>.|TRBV27|TRBJ1-2|.
TGTGCCAGCAGTTTATGGGGAGACCGCTATAACTATGGCTACACCTTC
CASSLWGDRYNYGYTF
>.|TRBV27|TRBJ1-2|.
TGTGCCAGCAGGCCTGGAGGTACCTATGGCTACACCTTC
CASRPGGTYGYTF